This is a list of T cell receptor beta chains from one sample in a study of shared clonotypes between healthy human individuals. Generated by immunoSEQ multiplex PCR, the TCRdb table keeps only in-frame clones and is missing some. The sample holds approximately 2.1 million clones; about 92% are singletons and the top ten take 0.35% to 0.45%. Sequencing was done on a sample of naive CD4+ T cells from PBMCs. All receptors derive from a man between 18 and 35 years old in good health. Some clones in this sample may be carry-over from other donors' samples. The CDR3 runs from the conserved cysteine through the conserved F or W. The D gene is left open where the match is weak. Size is omitted from some rows. Given values are once, few, many or a class for expanded clones.

J gene | D gene | V gene | clone size | CDR3 protein | CDR3 DNA
TRBJ2-5 | . | TRBV7-2 | . | CASSRLAVGETQYF | TGTGCCAGCAGCCGCTTAGCGGTAGGAGAGACCCAGTACTTC
TRBJ1-5 | TRBD1 | TRBV18 | . | CASSPVHRGYSNQPQHF | TGTGCCAGCTCACCTGTACACAGGGGGTATAGCAATCAGCCCCAGCATTTT
TRBJ1-3 | . | TRBV6-6 | . | CASSYGGSGNTIYF | TGTGCCAGCAGTTACGGAGGGTCTGGAAACACCATATATTTT
TRBJ2-1 | . | TRBV18 | . | CASSPDRQYNEQFF | TGTGCCAGCTCACCAGACAGGCAGTACAATGAGCAGTTCTTC
TRBJ2-7 | TRBD1 | TRBV18 | . | CASSPRGQGFSYEQYF | TGTGCCAGCTCACCGCGTGGACAGGGTTTTTCCTACGAGCAGTACTTC
TRBJ2-5 | . | TRBV2 | . | CASSTNQETQYF | TGTGCCAGCAGTACAAACCAAGAGACCCAGTACTTC
TRBJ2-3 | . | TRBV5-6 | . | CASSLGPGPNTQYF | TGTGCCAGCAGCTTGGGTCCAGGGCCAAATACGCAGTATTTT
TRBJ2-2 | . | TRBV4-2 | . | CASSQGGSGELFF | TGTGCCAGCAGCCAAGGGGGCAGCGGGGAGCTGTTTTTT
TRBJ1-2 | . | TRBV19 | once | CASSIRRVGGYTF | TGTGCCAGTAGTATAAGGAGGGTGGGTGGCTACACCTTC
TRBJ2-1 | TRBD2 | TRBV7-2 | . | CASSLVGTSGSNEQFF | TGTGCCAGCAGCTTGGTGGGGACTAGCGGGAGTAATGAGCAGTTCTTC
TRBJ2-3 | . | TRBV2 | . | CASYGSWGTDTQYF | TGTGCCAGCTACGGGAGCTGGGGCACAGATACGCAGTATTTT
TRBJ2-7 | TRBD1 | TRBV19 | . | CASSIAQTGLYEQYF | TGTGCCAGTAGTATAGCCCAGACAGGGCTCTACGAGCAGTACTTC
TRBJ1-5 | . | TRBV19 | . | CASSIAQDSLNQPQHF | TGTGCCAGTAGTATTGCACAGGACTCCCTAAATCAGCCCCAGCATTTT
TRBJ1-2 | . | TRBV4-1 | . | CASSQPGLSGYTF | TGCGCCAGCAGCCAACCCGGACTCTCTGGCTACACCTTC
TRBJ1-2 | . | TRBV7-8 | . | CASSLAGGQGFTSGGYTF | TGTGCCAGCAGCTTAGCGGGTGGGCAGGGGTTCACGTCGGGTGGCTACACCTTC
TRBJ2-7 | . | TRBV6-5 | . | CASSRPGSGVDEQYF | TGTGCCAGCAGTCGACCAGGCTCGGGGGTCGACGAGCAGTACTTC
TRBJ2-5 | TRBD1 | TRBV5-4 | . | CASSSTGEETQYF | TGTGCCAGCAGCTCTACAGGGGAAGAGACCCAGTACTTC
TRBJ2-5 | TRBD2 | TRBV7-9 | . | CASSSRGSGLQETQYF | TGTGCCAGCAGCTCTCGGGGTAGCGGGTTACAAGAGACCCAGTACTTC
TRBJ1-1 | TRBD1 | TRBV7-9 | . | CASSKTGMNTEAFF | TGTGCCAGCAGCAAGACAGGGATGAACACTGAAGCTTTCTTT
TRBJ2-7 | TRBD1 | TRBV19 | . | CAIGTGAGEQYF | TGTGCCATTGGGACAGGGGCGGGCGAGCAGTACTTC
TRBJ1-2 | . | TRBV6-1 | . | CASKLGTLYGYTF | TGTGCCAGCAAACTCGGGACCCTCTATGGCTACACCTTC
TRBJ2-3 | . | TRBV9 | . | CASSRPGLTDTQYF | TGTGCCAGCAGCCGGCCCGGACTAACAGATACGCAGTATTTT
TRBJ1-1 | . | TRBV19 | once | CASSISGKPEAFF | TGTGCCAGTAGTATCTCAGGGAAGCCTGAAGCTTTCTTT
TRBJ1-5 | . | TRBV5-6 | . | CASSLRSVGGNQPQHF | TGTGCCAGCAGCTTGCGATCGGTTGGGGGCAATCAGCCCCAGCATTTT
TRBJ2-7 | TRBD1 | TRBV6-5 | . | CASSRKEDRAREQYF | TGTGCCAGCAGTCGCAAAGAGGACAGGGCGAGGGAGCAGTACTTC
TRBJ2-7 | . | TRBV29-1 | . | CSARSGDFAFYEQYF | TGCAGCGCAAGAAGCGGAGACTTCGCTTTCTACGAGCAGTACTTC
TRBJ1-1 | . | TRBV12-5 | . | CASGLQLDTEAFF | TGTGCTAGTGGTTTACAACTTGACACTGAAGCTTTCTTT
TRBJ2-3 | . | TRBV4-1 | . | CASSQDPGTDTQYF | TGCGCCAGCAGCCAAGATCCGGGCACAGATACGCAGTATTTT
TRBJ2-7 | . | TRBV29-1 | . | CSVSDRGEQYF | TGCAGCGTAAGTGACAGAGGGGAGCAGTACTTC
TRBJ2-5 | TRBD1 | TRBV13 | . | CASSSARGETQYF | TGTGCCAGCAGCTCCGCCAGGGGGGAGACCCAGTACTTC
TRBJ2-1 | TRBD2 | TRBV28 | . | CASSFPLLPSGSYNEQFF | TGTGCCAGCAGTTTCCCCCTCCTCCCTAGCGGATCCTACAATGAGCAGTTCTTC
TRBJ2-3 | . | TRBV25-1 | . | CASSERQTDTQYF | TGTGCCAGCAGTGAAAGGCAGACAGATACGCAGTATTTT
TRBJ2-1 | TRBD2 | TRBV15 | . | CATSRGPSGRVEQFF | TGTGCCACCAGCAGGGGGCCTAGCGGGAGAGTTGAGCAGTTCTTC
TRBJ2-7 | TRBD1 | TRBV2 | . | CASSEGPGQLQYEQYF | TGTGCCAGCAGTGAAGGACCGGGACAGCTCCAATACGAGCAGTACTTC
TRBJ2-3 | . | TRBV6-5 | once | CASSYSGRRTDTQYF | TGTGCCAGCAGTTACTCAGGCCGTCGCACAGATACGCAGTATTTT
TRBJ2-6 | TRBD1 | TRBV5-6 | . | CASSPDRGQSLSGANVLTF | TGTGCCAGCAGCCCGGACAGGGGTCAAAGTTTATCTGGGGCCAACGTCCTGACTTTC
TRBJ2-1 | . | TRBV28 | . | CASSPDPSSYNEQFF | TGTGCCAGCAGTCCAGACCCGAGCTCCTACAATGAGCAGTTCTTC
TRBJ1-1 | TRBD1 | TRBV6-6 | . | CASSRTGEAFF | TGTGCCAGCAGTCGGACAGGTGAAGCTTTCTTT
TRBJ2-5 | . | TRBV7-9 | once | CASSLSLAGQETQYF | TGTGCCAGCAGCTTAAGTCTCGCAGGCCAAGAGACCCAGTACTTC
TRBJ1-4 | . | TRBV2 | . | CASSEFRGMTNEKLFF | TGTGCCAGCAGTGAGTTCAGGGGCATGACTAATGAAAAACTGTTTTTT
TRBJ1-3 | TRBD1 | TRBV7-2 | . | CASSSPGQGLSSGNTIYF | TGTGCCAGCAGCTCACCCGGACAGGGACTTAGCTCTGGAAACACCATATATTTT
TRBJ2-2 | TRBD1 | TRBV18 | . | CASSTDRAGTGELFF | TGTGCCAGCTCAACAGACAGGGCAGGCACCGGGGAGCTGTTTTTT
TRBJ2-5 | TRBD1 | TRBV6-1 | . | CASQGGMETQYF | TGTGCCAGTCAAGGGGGCATGGAGACCCAGTACTTC
TRBJ2-5 | . | TRBV7-9 | . | CASSQGYRETQYF | TGTGCCAGCAGCCAGGGTTATCGAGAGACCCAGTACTTC
TRBJ2-3 | TRBD1 | TRBV7-3 | . | CASSGTGTDTQYF | TGTGCCAGCAGCGGGACAGGTACAGATACGCAGTATTTT
TRBJ2-3 | . | TRBV7-9 | once | CASIERRGTATDTQYF | TGTGCCAGCATCGAAAGGAGGGGAACCGCCACAGATACGCAGTATTTT
TRBJ2-1 | . | TRBV7-8 | . | CASSLARPGLFHNEQFF | TGTGCCAGCAGCTTAGCGCGTCCTGGACTTTTCCACAATGAGCAGTTCTTC
TRBJ2-1 | . | TRBV5-1 | . | CASSRDGYNEQFF | TGCGCCAGCAGCCGCGACGGTTACAATGAGCAGTTCTTC
TRBJ2-1 | . | TRBV29-1 | . | CSVEQGGRSSYNEQFF | TGCAGCGTTGAACAGGGGGGCAGAAGCAGTTACAATGAGCAGTTCTTC
TRBJ2-2 | . | TRBV27 | once | CASTEPGGRTGELFF | TGTGCCAGCACCGAACCGGGGGGCAGGACCGGGGAGCTGTTTTTT
TRBJ1-2 | . | TRBV5-4 | once | CASSSTGPFGYTF | TGTGCCAGCAGCTCTACAGGGCCCTTTGGCTACACCTTC
TRBJ2-7 | TRBD2 | TRBV7-2 | once | CASSLAPLRLAGVVDEQYF | TGTGCCAGCAGCTTAGCGCCCCTCCGGCTAGCGGGAGTGGTAGACGAGCAGTACTTC
TRBJ1-2 | . | TRBV21-1 | . | CASSKKHRAHYGYTF | TGTGCCAGCAGCAAAAAGCACAGGGCGCACTATGGCTACACCTTC
TRBJ2-3 | TRBD2 | TRBV13 | . | CASRPPGLGPDTQYF | TGTGCCAGCAGACCACCGGGACTAGGACCAGATACGCAGTATTTT
TRBJ2-1 | TRBD2 | TRBV6-4 | . | CASSDPPASGRVGAGNEQFF | TGTGCCAGCAGTGACCCCCCTGCTAGCGGGAGGGTGGGGGCTGGGAATGAGCAGTTCTTC
TRBJ1-5 | . | TRBV13 | . | CASSRRDTHNQPQHF | TGTGCCAGCAGCCGTAGAGACACACACAATCAGCCCCAGCATTTT
TRBJ1-5 | . | TRBV29-1 | . | CSVGRGKDQPQHF | TGCAGCGTCGGAAGAGGGAAGGATCAGCCCCAGCATTTT